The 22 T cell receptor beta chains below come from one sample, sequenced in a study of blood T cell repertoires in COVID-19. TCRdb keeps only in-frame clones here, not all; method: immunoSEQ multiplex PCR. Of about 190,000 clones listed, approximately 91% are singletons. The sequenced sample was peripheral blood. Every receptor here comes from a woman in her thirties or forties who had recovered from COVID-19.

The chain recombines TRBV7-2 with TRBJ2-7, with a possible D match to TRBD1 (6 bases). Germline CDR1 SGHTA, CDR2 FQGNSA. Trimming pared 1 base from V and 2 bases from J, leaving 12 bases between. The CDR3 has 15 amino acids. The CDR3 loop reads CASSLDTGRTYEQYF. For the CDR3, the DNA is TGTGCCAGCAGCTTAGATACAGGGAGAACCTACGAGCAGTACTTC. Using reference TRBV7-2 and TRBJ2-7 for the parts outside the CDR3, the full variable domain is GAGVSQSPSNKVTEKGKDVELRCDPISGHTALYWYRQSLGQGLEFLIYFQGNSAPDKSGLPSDRFSAERTGGSVSTLTIQRTQQEDSAVYLCASSLDTGRTYEQYFGPGTRLTVT.

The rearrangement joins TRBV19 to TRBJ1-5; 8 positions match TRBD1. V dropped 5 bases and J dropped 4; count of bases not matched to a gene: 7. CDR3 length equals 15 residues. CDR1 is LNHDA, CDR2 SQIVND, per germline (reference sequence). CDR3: CASSASTGVNQPQHF. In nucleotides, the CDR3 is TGTGCCAGTAGTGCCTCGACAGGGGTAAATCAGCCCCAGCATTTT.

The DNA of the CDR3 is TGTGCCAGCAGTCCCCATTTGGCGGGTAGCACAGATACGCAGTATTTT. As protein: CASSPHLAGSTDTQYF. This chain connects TRBV28 to TRBJ2-3; a possible D gene is TRBD2 (5 bases). The ends were cut back, 5 bases at V and 0 bases at J, with 15 bases in the middle. CDR3 size: 16 residues. Germline CDR1 MDHEN, CDR2 SYDVKM.

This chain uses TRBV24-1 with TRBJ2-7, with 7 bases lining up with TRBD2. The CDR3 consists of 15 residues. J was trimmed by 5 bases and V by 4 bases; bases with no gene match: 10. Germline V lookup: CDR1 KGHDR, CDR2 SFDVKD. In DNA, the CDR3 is TGTGCCACCAGTGACGCCCCTGGGGGGGTCCACGAGCAGTACTTC. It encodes CATSDAPGGVHEQYF.

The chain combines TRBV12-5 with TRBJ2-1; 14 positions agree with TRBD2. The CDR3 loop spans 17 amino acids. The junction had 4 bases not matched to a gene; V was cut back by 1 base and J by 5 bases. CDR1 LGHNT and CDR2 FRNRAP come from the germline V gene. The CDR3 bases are TGTGCTAGTGGTTTGGCCGGGACTAGCGGGAGTCACAATGAGCAGTTCTTC. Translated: CASGLAGTSGSHNEQFF.

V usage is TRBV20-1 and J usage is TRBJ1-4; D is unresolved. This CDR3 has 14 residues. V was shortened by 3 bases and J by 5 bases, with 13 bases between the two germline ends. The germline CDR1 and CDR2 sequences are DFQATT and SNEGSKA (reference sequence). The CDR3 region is CSASRNSGNEKLFF. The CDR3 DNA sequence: TGCAGTGCTAGTAGGAACAGCGGAAATGAAAAACTGTTTTTT.

The CDR3: CASRLTTSGLYNEQFF. The CDR3 region has the DNA TGTGCCAGCAGATTGACGACTAGCGGGCTATACAATGAGCAGTTCTTC. This chain connects TRBV2 to TRBJ2-1; 10 bases agree with TRBD2. This CDR3 has 16 residues. With V trimmed by 6 bases and J by 4 bases, 9 bases remained unmatched. Germline lookup yields CDR1 SNHLY and CDR2 FYNNEI. The whole variable domain, filled in from reference TRBV2 and TRBJ2-1, reads EPEVTQTPSHQVTQMGQEVILRCVPISNHLYFYWYRQILGQKVEFLVSFYNNEISEKSEIFDDQFSVERPDGSNFTLKIRSTKLEDSAMYFCASRLTTSGLYNEQFFGPGTRLTVL.

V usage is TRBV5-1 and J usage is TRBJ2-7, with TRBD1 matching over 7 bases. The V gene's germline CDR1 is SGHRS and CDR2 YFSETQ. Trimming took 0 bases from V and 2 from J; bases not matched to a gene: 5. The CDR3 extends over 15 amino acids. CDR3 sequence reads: CASSLGFGTAYEQYF. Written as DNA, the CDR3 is TGCGCCAGCAGCTTGGGGTTCGGGACAGCCTACGAGCAGTACTTC.

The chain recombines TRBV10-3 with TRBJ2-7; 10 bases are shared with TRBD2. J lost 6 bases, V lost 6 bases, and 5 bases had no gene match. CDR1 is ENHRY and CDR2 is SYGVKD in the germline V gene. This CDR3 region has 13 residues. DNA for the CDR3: TGTGCCATCAGACCCGGGACTAGCGCCGAGCAGTACTTC. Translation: CAIRPGTSAEQYF.

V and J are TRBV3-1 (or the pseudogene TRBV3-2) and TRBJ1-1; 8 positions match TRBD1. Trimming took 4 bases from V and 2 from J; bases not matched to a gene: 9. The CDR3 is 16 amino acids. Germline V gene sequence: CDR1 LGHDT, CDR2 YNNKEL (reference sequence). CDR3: CASSLRTGKTNTEAFF. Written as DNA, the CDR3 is TGTGCCAGCAGCCTCAGGACAGGGAAAACTAACACTGAAGCTTTCTTT.

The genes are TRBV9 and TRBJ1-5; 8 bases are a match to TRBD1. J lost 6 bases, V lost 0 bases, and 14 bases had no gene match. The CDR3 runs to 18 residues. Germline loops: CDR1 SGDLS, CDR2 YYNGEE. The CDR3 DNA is TGTGCCAGCAGCGTAGAGCGGGAACTCAGGACAGGGAGTCAGCCCCAGCATTTT. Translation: CASSVERELRTGSQPQHF.

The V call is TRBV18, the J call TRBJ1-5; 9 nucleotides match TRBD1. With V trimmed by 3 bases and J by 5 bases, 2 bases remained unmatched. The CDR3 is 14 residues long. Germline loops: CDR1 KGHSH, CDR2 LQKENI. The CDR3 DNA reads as TGTGCCAGCTCACCGGGACAGGGTTATCAGCCCCAGCATTTT. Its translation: CASSPGQGYQPQHF.

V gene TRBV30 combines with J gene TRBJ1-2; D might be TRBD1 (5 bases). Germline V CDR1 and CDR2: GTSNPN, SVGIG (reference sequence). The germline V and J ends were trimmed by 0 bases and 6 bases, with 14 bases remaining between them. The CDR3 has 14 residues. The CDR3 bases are TGTGCCTGGAGTGTATCGTCGCAGGGCGATGGCTACACCTTC. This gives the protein CAWSVSSQGDGYTF.

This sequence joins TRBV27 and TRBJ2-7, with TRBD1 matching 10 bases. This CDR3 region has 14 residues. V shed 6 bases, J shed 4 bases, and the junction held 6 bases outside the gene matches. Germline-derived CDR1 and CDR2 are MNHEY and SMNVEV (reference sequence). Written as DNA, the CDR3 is TGTGCCAGCAGCCGGACAGGGGGTATGTACGAGCAGTACTTC. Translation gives CASSRTGGMYEQYF.

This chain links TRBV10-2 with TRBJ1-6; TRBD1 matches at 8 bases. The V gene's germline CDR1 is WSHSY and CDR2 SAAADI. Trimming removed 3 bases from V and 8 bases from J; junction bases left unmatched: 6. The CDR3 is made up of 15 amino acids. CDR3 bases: TGCGCCAGCAGTGACAGGGGGCCGTTAGATTCACCCCTCCACTTT. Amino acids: CASSDRGPLDSPLHF.

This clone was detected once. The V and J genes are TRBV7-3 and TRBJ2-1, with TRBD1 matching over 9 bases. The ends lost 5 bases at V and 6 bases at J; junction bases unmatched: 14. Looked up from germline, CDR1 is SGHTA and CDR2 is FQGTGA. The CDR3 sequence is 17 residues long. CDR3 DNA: TGTGCCAGCAGCCCTCACCCCGGGACAGGGAGATTCAATGAGCAGTTCTTC. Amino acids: CASSPHPGTGRFNEQFF.

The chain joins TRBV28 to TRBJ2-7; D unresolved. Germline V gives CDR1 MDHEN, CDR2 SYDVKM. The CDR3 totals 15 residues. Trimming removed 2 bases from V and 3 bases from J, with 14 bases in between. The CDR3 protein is CASSLRLANDYEQYF. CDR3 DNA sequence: TGTGCCAGCAGTTTAAGACTTGCGAACGACTACGAGCAGTACTTC.

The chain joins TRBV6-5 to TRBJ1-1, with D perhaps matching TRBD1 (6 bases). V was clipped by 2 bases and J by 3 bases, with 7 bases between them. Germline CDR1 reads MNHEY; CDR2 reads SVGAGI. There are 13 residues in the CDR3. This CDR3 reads CASSYGTYTEAFF. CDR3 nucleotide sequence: TGTGCCAGCAGTTACGGGACATACACTGAAGCTTTCTTT.

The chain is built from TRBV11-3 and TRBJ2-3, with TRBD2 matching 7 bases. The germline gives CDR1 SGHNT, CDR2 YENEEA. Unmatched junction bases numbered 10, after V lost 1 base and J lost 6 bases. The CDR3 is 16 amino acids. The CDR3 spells CASSLGLLAKDDTQYF. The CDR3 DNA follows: TGTGCCAGCAGCTTAGGCCTACTAGCGAAAGACGATACGCAGTATTTT.

The CDR3 sequence is CASSQDNYLAGTGELFF. In nucleotides, the CDR3 is TGTGCCAGCAGCCAAGATAACTACCTCGCCGGCACCGGGGAGCTGTTTTTT. J is TRBJ2-2 and V is TRBV4-2; D not certain. Per the germline V gene, CDR1 is LGHNA and CDR2 is YNFKEQ. This CDR3 comprises 17 residues. V lost 0 bases to trimming and J lost 4 bases, with 15 bases between them.

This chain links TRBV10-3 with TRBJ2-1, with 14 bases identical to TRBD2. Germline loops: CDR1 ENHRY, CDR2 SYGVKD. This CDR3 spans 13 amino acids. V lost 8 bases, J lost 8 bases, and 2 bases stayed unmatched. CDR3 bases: TGTGCCATCGGGACTAGCGGGAGCTATGAGCAGTTCTTC. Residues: CAIGTSGSYEQFF.

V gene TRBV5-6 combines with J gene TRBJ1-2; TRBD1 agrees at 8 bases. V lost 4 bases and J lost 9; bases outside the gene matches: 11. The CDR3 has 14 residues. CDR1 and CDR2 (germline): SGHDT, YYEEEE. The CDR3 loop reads CASSQKGQEGSYTF. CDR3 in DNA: TGTGCCAGCAGCCAAAAGGGACAGGAGGGGAGCTACACCTTC.